These 32 T cell receptor beta chains originate from one sample sequenced in a study of T cell responses to AZD1222 COVID-19 vaccine. Profiled with immunoSEQ multiplex PCR; TCRdb holds only in-frame clones, not every one. The table includes about 150,000 clones, 75% to 95% detected once. Here the sequenced sample was peripheral blood, taken 28 days after the second AZD1222 dose. These TCRs come from an adult who received the AZD1222 COVID-19 vaccine.

The chain has TRBV24-1 and TRBJ2-1; TRBD2 matches at 7 bases. This CDR3 has 15 residues. Per germline, CDR1 KGHDR and CDR2 SFDVKD. V was pared by 3 bases and J by 3 bases, with 4 bases of the junction left unmatched. The CDR3 DNA sequence: TGTGCCACCAGTGATCGGGGGAGGGGCTACAATGAGCAGTTCTTC. Encoded protein: CATSDRGRGYNEQFF.

The chain carries TRBV3-1 (or the pseudogene TRBV3-2) and TRBJ2-7; 7 bases match TRBD1. The V and J ends lost 0 bases and 1 base, in that order; junction bases with no gene match: 6. This CDR3 is built from 16 residues. From germline, CDR1 is LGHDT and CDR2 YNNKEL (reference sequence). This chain's CDR3 is CASSQERTGVSYEQYF. CDR3 DNA: TGTGCCAGCAGCCAAGAAAGGACAGGTGTTTCCTACGAGCAGTACTTC.

V usage is TRBV10-3 and J usage is TRBJ1-5; D ambiguous. CDR1 and CDR2 from the germline V gene are ENHRY and SYGVKD. This CDR3 contains 15 residues. Trimming pared 6 bases from V and 2 bases from J, leaving 14 bases between. The CDR3 DNA follows: TGTGCCATCAGGGCGGACGAAGGTGGCAATCAGCCCCAGCATTTT. Amino acids: CAIRADEGGNQPQHF.

The chain links TRBV5-1 to TRBJ2-5; 15 positions match TRBD2. In germline, CDR1 is SGHRS, CDR2 YFSETQ. This CDR3 comprises 17 residues. V dropped 3 bases and J dropped 1; count of bases not matched to a gene: 4. CDR3 residues: CASSSGLAGGPQETQYF. CDR3 in DNA: TGCGCCAGCAGCTCCGGACTAGCGGGAGGGCCCCAAGAGACCCAGTACTTC.

CDR3 sequence: CASSQEGGGLTNTEAFF. The CDR3 DNA reads as TGCGCCAGCAGCCAAGAAGGTGGGGGCCTCACGAACACTGAAGCTTTCTTT. The genes are TRBV4-1 and TRBJ1-1; D possibly corresponds to TRBD1 (6 bases). This CDR3 is 17 amino acids long. Trimming removed 0 bases at V and 1 base at J, with 15 bases between. Germline V gene lookup returns CDR1 MGHRA and CDR2 YSYEKL.

Only one count was recorded for this clone. This rearrangement joins TRBV6-1 to TRBJ1-5; D is unresolved. Trimming left V 1 base short and J 8 bases short, with 12 bases between. Looked up from germline, CDR1 is MNHNS and CDR2 is SASEGT. This CDR3 is 14 amino acids long. The CDR3 protein is CASSEVWGLEPQHF. As DNA, the CDR3 is TGTGCCAGCAGTGAAGTATGGGGATTGGAGCCCCAGCATTTT.

V is TRBV30 and J is TRBJ2-1; TRBD2 matches 13 bases. V lost 2 bases and J lost 3; bases outside the gene matches: 4. Germline V CDR1 and CDR2: GTSNPN, SVGIG (reference sequence). The CDR3 spans 16 residues. CDR3 sequence (DNA): TGTGCCTGGAGTCCGGGACTAGCGGGATACTACAATGAGCAGTTCTTC. It encodes CAWSPGLAGYYNEQFF.

The CDR3, as DNA: TGCGCCAGCAGCTTACAGGAGGGGACTGAAGCTTTCTTT. Translating it yields CASSLQEGTEAFF. The chain carries TRBV5-1 and TRBJ1-1; D may be TRBD1 (5 bases). The CDR3 sequence is 13 residues long. The V gene lost 2 bases and the J gene lost 5 bases, with 10 bases spanning the gap. Germline CDR1 and CDR2: SGHRS and YFSETQ.

The chain combines TRBV19 with TRBJ1-3; D is perhaps TRBD1 (5 bases). Looked up from germline, CDR1 is LNHDA and CDR2 is SQIVND (reference sequence). This CDR3 is built from 10 residues. CDR3 amino acids: CMQGENTIYF. The CDR3 nucleotides are TGTATGCAGGGCGAAAACACCATATATTTT.

The CDR3 spells CASSRIGWREGGNYNEQFF. The CDR3 coding sequence is TGTGCCAGCAGCCGTATCGGTTGGCGGGAGGGGGGGAACTACAATGAGCAGTTCTTC. The chain has TRBV14 and TRBJ2-1, with 9 bases matching TRBD2. V was clipped by 4 bases and J by 3 bases; unmatched bases: 16. This CDR3 region has 19 residues. In germline, CDR1 is SGHDN, CDR2 FVKESK.

The V gene is TRBV5-1, the J gene TRBJ2-6; D may be TRBD2 (6 bases). This CDR3 is 17 amino acids long. Germline CDR1 and CDR2: SGHRS and YFSETQ. The V end was cut by 2 bases, the J end by 0 bases, with 12 bases between. CDR3 sequence: CASSFRDSSSGANVLTF. CDR3 bases: TGCGCCAGCAGCTTTAGGGACTCCAGCTCTGGGGCCAACGTCCTGACTTTC.

The chain couples TRBV15 to TRBJ2-7, with D hard to call. Deletions cut 6 bases from V and 1 base from J, with 7 bases between. The CDR3 runs 12 residues. CDR1 LNHNV and CDR2 YYDKDF come from the germline V gene (reference sequence). The CDR3 protein is CATRDVSYEQYF. The CDR3 region has the DNA TGTGCCACCAGGGACGTTTCCTACGAGCAGTACTTC.

The chain's CDR3 is CASSPPGLAAPGETQYF. The CDR3 DNA sequence: TGTGCCAGCAGCCCGCCTGGACTAGCGGCCCCGGGGGAGACCCAGTACTTC. J is TRBJ2-5 and V is TRBV7-9; 10 nucleotides line up with TRBD2. Germline CDR1 and CDR2: SEHNR and FQNEAQ (reference sequence). This CDR3 is built from 17 residues. V was clipped by 5 bases and J by 5 bases; unmatched bases: 14.

The chain recombines TRBV30 with TRBJ2-1, with D uncertain. CDR3 length equals 13 residues. Deletions cut 0 bases from V and 4 bases from J, with 7 bases between. Per germline, CDR1 GTSNPN and CDR2 SVGIG (reference sequence). DNA of the CDR3: TGTGCCTGGAGTGTACGGATTTACAATGAGCAGTTCTTC. Translation gives CAWSVRIYNEQFF.

This clone was counted a few times. The chain links TRBV9 to TRBJ2-2; D may match TRBD1 or TRBD2 (6 bases each). This CDR3 has 14 amino acids. V lost 8 bases and J lost 1, with 12 bases in between. Germline CDR1 reads SGDLS; CDR2 reads YYNGEE. The CDR3 DNA follows: TGTGCCAGGCGGAGGGGACAGAACACCGGGGAGCTGTTTTTT. The encoded protein is CARRRGQNTGELFF.

The chain employs TRBV7-8 and TRBJ2-5, with 9 bases identical to TRBD2. CDR1 and CDR2 from the germline V gene are SGHVS and FQNEAQ. There are 18 residues in the CDR3. V was pared by 3 bases and J by 2 bases, with 13 bases of the junction left unmatched. CDR3 amino acids: CASSFLFAGGPSQETQYF. CDR3 DNA: TGTGCCAGCAGCTTTTTATTCGCGGGAGGGCCCTCTCAAGAGACCCAGTACTTC.

This chain joins TRBV18 and TRBJ1-1; TRBD1 agrees at 8 bases. Losses at the gene ends were 3 bases for V and 1 base for J; bases not matched to a gene: 10. CDR1 and CDR2 (germline): KGHSH, LQKENI. The CDR3 covers 17 residues. The CDR3 sequence: CASSPRTGIEENTEAFF. The CDR3 region has the DNA TGTGCCAGCTCACCGAGGACAGGGATAGAGGAGAACACTGAAGCTTTCTTT.

This rearrangement joins TRBV19 to TRBJ1-5; D unclear. The V and J ends lost 3 bases and 0 bases respectively, with 9 bases between them. The CDR3 extends over 15 amino acids. The germline V gene has CDR1 LNHDA and CDR2 SQIVND (reference sequence). The CDR3 reads CASSMVGYSNQPQHF. The CDR3 bases are TGTGCCAGTAGTATGGTGGGTTATAGCAATCAGCCCCAGCATTTT. Full variable domain (remainder filled in from reference TRBV19 and TRBJ1-5): DGGITQSPKYLFRKEGQNVTLSCEQNLNHDAMYWYRQDPGQGLRLIYYSQIVNDFQKGDIAEGYSVSREKKESFPLTVTSAQKNPTAFYLCASSMVGYSNQPQHFGDGTRLSIL.

The chain carries TRBV18 and TRBJ1-4; D is possibly TRBD1 (6 bases). Germline V gives CDR1 KGHSH, CDR2 LQKENI. Trimming pared 3 bases from V and 8 bases from J, leaving 25 bases between. This CDR3 is 18 amino acids long. The CDR3 nucleotides read TGTGCCAGCTCACCTAGATCGTTAACAGGGACTTCGGAGGAAAAACTGTTTTTT. Its translation: CASSPRSLTGTSEEKLFF. The full variable domain, its missing parts supplied by reference TRBV18 and TRBJ1-4, is NAGVMQNPRHLVRRRGQEARLRCSPMKGHSHVYWYRQLPEEGLKFMVYLQKENIIDESGMPKERFSAEFPKEGPSILRIQQVVRGDSAAYFCASSPRSLTGTSEEKLFFGSGTQLSVL.

This chain connects TRBV5-1 to TRBJ1-4, with D possibly TRBD1 on 5 matching bases. Trimming left V 2 bases short and J 4 bases short, with 9 bases between. Germline V gene lookup returns CDR1 SGHRS and CDR2 YFSETQ. This CDR3 contains 14 residues. This CDR3 reads CASSLDSYNEKLFF. Here the CDR3 DNA reads TGCGCCAGCAGCTTAGACAGCTATAATGAAAAACTGTTTTTT.

The chain employs TRBV7-9 and TRBJ1-3, with TRBD1 matching 7 bases. J gave up 2 bases and V 4 bases, and 8 bases lay outside the gene matches. The CDR3 extends over 16 amino acids. The germline V gene has CDR1 SEHNR and CDR2 FQNEAQ (reference sequence). The CDR3 DNA sequence: TGTGCCAGCAGCTCCGTGCAGACAGGGCCTGGAAACACCATATATTTT. This gives the protein CASSSVQTGPGNTIYF.

This clone was detected only a few times. The chain links TRBV7-9 to TRBJ1-5; unclear D gene. CDR1 and CDR2 (germline): SEHNR, FQNEAQ (reference sequence). Trimming shortened V by 6 bases and J by 6 bases, and 12 bases separated the two germline ends. The CDR3 loop spans 13 amino acids. CDR3 DNA sequence: TGTGCCAGCAGTCGTGAGGTGACTCAGCCCCAGCATTTT. This translates into CASSREVTQPQHF.

The J gene is TRBJ1-2, the V gene TRBV7-9; no definite D call. Germline loops: CDR1 SEHNR, CDR2 FQNEAQ (reference sequence). Trimming removed 4 bases from V and 0 bases from J, with 12 bases in between. This CDR3 contains 15 residues. The CDR3 sequence is CASSSQNTANYGYTF. CDR3 nucleotide sequence: TGTGCCAGCAGCTCCCAGAATACAGCTAACTATGGCTACACCTTC. Full variable domain (outside the CDR3, taken from reference TRBV7-9 and TRBJ1-2): DTGVSQNPRHKITKRGQNVTFRCDPISEHNRLYWYRQTLGQGPEFLTYFQNEAQLEKSRLLSDRFSAERPKGSFSTLEIQRTEQGDSAMYLCASSSQNTANYGYTFGSGTRLTVV.

This sequence joins TRBV19 and TRBJ1-1; no firm D call. V lost 5 bases to trimming and J lost 1 base, with 14 bases between them. Per germline, CDR1 LNHDA and CDR2 SQIVND (reference sequence). The CDR3 totals 15 residues. Written as DNA, the CDR3 is TGTGCCAGTAGTTTCCTCCGGGCCGGGAACACTGAAGCTTTCTTT. This gives the protein CASSFLRAGNTEAFF.

The rearrangement joins TRBV5-1 to TRBJ2-1; perhaps TRBD2 as D (6 bases). This CDR3 has 15 residues. The germline gives CDR1 SGHRS, CDR2 YFSETQ. V was clipped by 4 bases and J by 0 bases, with 11 bases between them. The CDR3 sequence: CASSQGLPSYNEQFF. The CDR3 DNA follows: TGCGCCAGCAGCCAGGGACTGCCCTCCTACAATGAGCAGTTCTTC.

The DNA for the CDR3 is TGTGCCTGGAGTGCCTACGGCATGTCTAATGAAAAACTGTTTTTT. This translates into CAWSAYGMSNEKLFF. V usage is TRBV30 and J usage is TRBJ1-4, with D hard to call. Trimming left V 1 base short and J 3 bases short, with 12 bases between. From germline, CDR1 is GTSNPN and CDR2 SVGIG (reference sequence). The CDR3 consists of 15 residues. Looking up the rest from reference TRBV30 and TRBJ1-4 gives the full variable domain: SQTIHQWPATLVQPVGSPLSLECTVEGTSNPNLYWYRQAAGRGLQLLFYSVGIGQISSEVPQNLSASRPQDRQFILSSKKLLLSDSGFYLCAWSAYGMSNEKLFFGSGTQLSVL.

The chain recombines TRBV7-6 with TRBJ2-3; 12 bases are a match to TRBD2. CDR3 length equals 17 residues. Per germline, CDR1 SGHVS and CDR2 FNYEAQ. J was trimmed by 4 bases and V by 5 bases; bases with no gene match: 10. The CDR3 nucleotides are TGTGCCAGCAGCCCAAGACTAGCGGGAGATGGTCCAGATACGCAGTATTTT. Its protein is CASSPRLAGDGPDTQYF.

The CDR3: CASSMTSGANTGELFF. CDR3 DNA sequence: TGTGCCAGCAGTATGACTAGCGGGGCGAACACCGGGGAGCTGTTTTTT. The V gene is TRBV6-2 or TRBV6-3, the J gene TRBJ2-2; 11 bases agree with TRBD2. CDR3 length equals 16 residues. The germline V gene has CDR1 MNHEY and CDR2 SVGEGT. Unmatched junction bases numbered 2, after V lost 5 bases and J lost 0 bases.

The CDR3 loop is CASSFWTSTDTQYF. CDR3 DNA: TGTGCCAGCAGCTTCTGGACAAGCACAGATACGCAGTATTTT. The rearrangement joins TRBV5-4 to TRBJ2-3, with a possible D match to TRBD1 (5 bases). The length of the CDR3 is 14 residues. V lost 2 bases, J lost 0 bases, and 7 bases lay in between. Germline V gene data show CDR1 as SGHNT and CDR2 as YYREEE (reference sequence).

The genes are TRBV6-5 and TRBJ1-1; the D gene is possibly TRBD1 (5 bases). Germline V gene data show CDR1 as MNHEY and CDR2 as SVGAGI. The CDR3 consists of 15 residues. V was trimmed by 5 bases and J by 4 bases, leaving 17 bases between them. The CDR3, as DNA: TGTGCCAGCAGTCCGGGACCCCCAGGTGTCACTGAAGCTTTCTTT. It encodes CASSPGPPGVTEAFF.

This clone showed up just once. V is TRBV10-3 and J is TRBJ2-7, with D tentatively TRBD2 (5 bases). The CDR3 covers 14 residues. CDR1 is ENHRY and CDR2 is SYGVKD in the germline V gene. The V end lost 8 bases, the J end lost 0 bases, and 14 bases lay between the germline ends. CDR3 amino acids: CAIVAGPSSYEQYF. DNA of the CDR3: TGTGCCATCGTGGCGGGCCCGAGCTCCTACGAGCAGTACTTC.

This clone was seen a few times. This chain links TRBV5-5 with TRBJ2-7; a possible D gene is TRBD1 (6 bases). Germline CDR1 SGHKS, CDR2 YYEKEE (reference sequence). V was clipped by 9 bases and J by 3 bases, with 13 bases between them. The length of the CDR3 is 12 residues. CDR3 protein: CATSRQDYEQYF. The CDR3 nucleotides read TGTGCCACGTCTCGACAGGACTACGAGCAGTACTTC.